These 20 T cell receptor beta chains originate from one sample sequenced in a study of blood T cell repertoires in COVID-19. Sequencing used immunoSEQ multiplex PCR; TCRdb keeps in-frame clones, though not all of them. The table shows tens of thousands of clones, with 70% to 90% occurring only once. The sequenced material came from peripheral blood. Source of these receptors: a man aged 55-75 years with acute or convalescent COVID-19.

This clone was recorded once. This chain connects TRBV5-4 to TRBJ2-1; 11 bases fit TRBD2. The V segment lost 0 bases and the J segment 5 bases; nucleotides outside the gene matches: 4. CDR1 is SGHNT and CDR2 is YYREEE in the germline V gene (reference sequence). The CDR3 totals 16 residues. The CDR3 DNA reads as TGTGCCAGCAGCTTGGGTGGGACTAGCGGTCACAATGAGCAGTTCTTC. Translation: CASSLGGTSGHNEQFF. The full variable domain, completed using reference TRBV5-4 and TRBJ2-1, is ETGVTQSPTHLIKTRGQQVTLRCSSQSGHNTVSWYQQALGQGPQFIFQYYREEENGRGNFPPRFSGLQFPNYSSELNVNALELDDSALYLCASSLGGTSGHNEQFFGPGTRLTVL.

The chain joins TRBV19 to TRBJ1-1, with D hard to call. The V end lost 5 bases, the J end lost 0 bases, and 7 bases lay between the germline ends. The CDR3 extends over 13 amino acids. Germline values: CDR1 LNHDA, CDR2 SQIVND (reference sequence). The CDR3 coding sequence is TGTGCCAGTAGTTACAGCCTGAACACTGAAGCTTTCTTT. It yields the protein CASSYSLNTEAFF. The whole variable domain, filled in from reference TRBV19 and TRBJ1-1, reads DGGITQSPKYLFRKEGQNVTLSCEQNLNHDAMYWYRQDPGQGLRLIYYSQIVNDFQKGDIAEGYSVSREKKESFPLTVTSAQKNPTAFYLCASSYSLNTEAFFGQGTRLTVV.

The chain links TRBV3-1 (or the pseudogene TRBV3-2) to TRBJ1-6; 8 nucleotides line up with TRBD1. The CDR3 runs 18 residues. Germline V gene sequence: CDR1 LGHDT, CDR2 YNNKEL (reference sequence). The ends lost 1 base at V and 8 bases at J; junction bases unmatched: 13. CDR3 sequence (DNA): TGTGCCAGCAGCCAAGGGACAGGGCTCGTTGGGACCTATTCACCCCTCCACTTT. Amino acids: CASSQGTGLVGTYSPLHF.

The V and J genes are TRBV10-3 and TRBJ1-5; TRBD1 matches 7 bases. There are 14 residues in the CDR3. Germline V CDR1 and CDR2: ENHRY, SYGVKD. J gave up 7 bases and V 10 bases, and 13 bases lay outside the gene matches. In nucleotides, the CDR3 is TGTGCCACGGGGGAGACAGGGCAGAGACAGCCCCAGCATTTT. Translating gives CATGETGQRQPQHF.

The rearrangement links TRBV27 to TRBJ1-1; weak D call: TRBD1 (6 bases). The CDR3 consists of 15 residues. CDR1 is MNHEY and CDR2 is SMNVEV in the germline V gene (reference sequence). V was trimmed by 3 bases and J by 1 base, leaving 12 bases between them. The CDR3: CASSFGLQGNTEAFF. In DNA form, the CDR3 reads TGTGCCAGCAGTTTTGGGTTACAGGGGAACACTGAAGCTTTCTTT.

The rearrangement links TRBV5-4 to TRBJ2-1, with 8 bases lining up with TRBD2. Unmatched junction bases numbered 3, after V lost 2 bases and J lost 8 bases. Germline V lookup: CDR1 SGHNT, CDR2 YYREEE (reference sequence). This CDR3 region has 13 residues. The CDR3 reads CASSLPGLDEQFF. DNA for the CDR3: TGTGCCAGCAGCTTACCGGGACTAGATGAGCAGTTCTTC.

This chain joins TRBV27 and TRBJ2-5; D unclear. V dropped 6 bases and J dropped 1 base, with 9 bases sitting between them. The V gene's germline CDR1 is MNHEY and CDR2 SMNVEV (reference sequence). This CDR3 is 13 amino acids long. CDR3 loop: CASSRRVQETQYF. In DNA form, the CDR3 reads TGTGCCAGCAGCCGCCGCGTCCAAGAGACCCAGTACTTC.

The genes are TRBV7-2 and TRBJ1-4; no firm D call. The CDR3 contains 17 residues. Germline assignment: CDR1 SGHTA and CDR2 FQGNSA. Trimming shortened V by 4 bases and J by 5 bases, and 20 bases separated the two germline ends. The CDR3 protein is CASSSGRQNTHNEKLFF. The DNA for the CDR3 is TGTGCCAGCAGCTCGGGAAGGCAAAATACCCACAATGAAAAACTGTTTTTT.

The V call is TRBV7-2, the J call TRBJ2-5; no reliable D call. The V and J ends lost 1 base and 3 bases respectively, with 6 bases between them. The CDR3 length is 13 residues. Germline V gene data show CDR1 as SGHTA and CDR2 as FQGNSA. CDR3 in amino acids: CASSLDREETQYF. As DNA, the CDR3 is TGTGCCAGCAGCTTAGACCGGGAAGAGACCCAGTACTTC.

The V call is TRBV12-5, the J call TRBJ2-2; D may be TRBD1 (6 bases). This CDR3 is built from 15 residues. V lost 2 bases, J lost 6 bases, and 13 bases lay in between. Germline V CDR1 and CDR2: LGHNT, FRNRAP. The CDR3 region is CASGLTQGFSGELFF. CDR3 nucleotides: TGTGCTAGTGGTTTGACACAGGGTTTCTCCGGGGAGCTGTTTTTT.

The DNA for the CDR3 is TGTGCCAGCAGTACCGACCGAGGCTATGGCTACACCTTC. Its protein is CASSTDRGYGYTF. V usage is TRBV6-2 or TRBV6-3 and J usage is TRBJ1-2, with D unresolved. CDR1 is MNHEY and CDR2 is SVGEGT in the germline V gene. Trimming removed 5 bases from V and 4 bases from J, with 11 bases in between. CDR3 length equals 13 residues.

V gene TRBV21-1 combines with J gene TRBJ1-4; the table's D call, TRBD1, has no DNA check behind it. TRBV21-1 is a documented pseudogene. The CDR3 contains 17 residues. This CDR3 reads CASSTTGGLRANEKLFF. The DNA for the CDR3 is TGTGCCAGCAGCACTACAGGGGGCTTAAGGGCTAATGAAAAACTGTTTTTT.

The J gene is TRBJ2-4, the V gene TRBV7-6; 9 bases match TRBD1. With V trimmed by 2 bases and J by 5 bases, 25 bases remained unmatched. CDR1 and CDR2 (germline): SGHVS, FNYEAQ. The CDR3 loop spans 22 amino acids. The CDR3, as DNA: TGTGCCAGCAGCTTATTTCCGTTAAGAGGGACAGGGATTTTCAGTGGCGAAAACATTCAGTACTTC. It yields the protein CASSLFPLRGTGIFSGENIQYF.

CDR3 amino acids: CASSLPGIYGYTF. In DNA, the CDR3 is TGTGCCAGCAGCTTGCCAGGGATCTATGGCTACACCTTC. V is TRBV7-9 and J is TRBJ1-2; the D gene is possibly TRBD1 (5 bases). Germline lookup yields CDR1 SEHNR and CDR2 FQNEAQ (reference sequence). With 3 bases removed from V and 4 bases from J, the gap between germline ends came to 9 bases. This CDR3 contains 13 residues.

V gene TRBV27 combines with J gene TRBJ1-6, with 9 bases matching TRBD1. With 8 bases clipped from V and 7 bases from J, the junction kept 6 bases outside the gene matches. The CDR3 runs to 14 residues. Germline lookup yields CDR1 MNHEY and CDR2 SMNVEV (reference sequence). This CDR3 reads CASASGQGNSPLHF. The CDR3 coding sequence is TGTGCCAGCGCGAGTGGACAGGGGAATTCACCCCTCCACTTT.

The chain is built from TRBV5-4 and TRBJ1-1; 7 bases match TRBD1. With 9 bases clipped from V and 2 bases from J, the junction kept 4 bases outside the gene matches. The CDR3 runs to 12 residues. The V gene's germline CDR1 is SGHNT and CDR2 YYREEE (reference sequence). In DNA form, the CDR3 reads TGTGCCACCTGGACAGGAAACACTGAAGCTTTCTTT. This sequence encodes CATWTGNTEAFF.

There are a few counts of this clone. V is TRBV11-1 and J is TRBJ2-2; no definite D call. The CDR3 is 12 amino acids. V gave up 5 bases and J gave up 4 bases, with 5 bases separating them. Germline V lookup: CDR1 SGHAT, CDR2 FQDESV (reference sequence). The CDR3 DNA follows: TGTGCCAGCAGCCCCGGCACCGGGGAGCTGTTTTTT. Its translation is CASSPGTGELFF. Based on the CDR3 plus reference TRBV11-1 and TRBJ2-2, the full variable domain is EAEVAQSPRYKITEKSQAVAFWCDPISGHATLYWYRQILGQGPELLVQFQDESVVDDSQLPKDRFSAERLKGVDSTLKIQPAELGDSAMYLCASSPGTGELFFGEGSRLTVL.

This clone showed up just a few times. This chain connects TRBV29-1 to TRBJ2-5, with D tentatively TRBD1 (5 bases). The CDR3 has 12 residues. V lost 7 bases to trimming and J lost 3 bases, with 12 bases between them. CDR1 is SQVTM and CDR2 is ANQGSEA in the germline V gene. The CDR3 here is CSAAGNEETQYF. The CDR3 nucleotides read TGCAGCGCTGCAGGGAATGAAGAGACCCAGTACTTC.

The J gene is TRBJ1-2, the V gene TRBV30; D unclear. Germline CDR1 is GTSNPN and CDR2 is SVGIG (reference sequence). V was shortened by 2 bases and J by 7 bases, with 8 bases between the two germline ends. CDR3 length equals 11 residues. The CDR3 sequence: CAWSKSVGYTF. In DNA form, the CDR3 reads TGTGCCTGGAGTAAGAGCGTTGGCTACACCTTC.

The chain links TRBV7-6 to TRBJ2-1, with a possible D match to TRBD1 (6 bases). Germline V gene lookup returns CDR1 SGHVS and CDR2 FNYEAQ. The CDR3 is 16 residues long. The ends were cut back, 1 base at V and 1 base at J, with 11 bases in the middle. CDR3 region: CASSLEGGASYNEQFF. DNA of the CDR3: TGTGCCAGCAGCTTAGAAGGGGGTGCGTCCTACAATGAGCAGTTCTTC.